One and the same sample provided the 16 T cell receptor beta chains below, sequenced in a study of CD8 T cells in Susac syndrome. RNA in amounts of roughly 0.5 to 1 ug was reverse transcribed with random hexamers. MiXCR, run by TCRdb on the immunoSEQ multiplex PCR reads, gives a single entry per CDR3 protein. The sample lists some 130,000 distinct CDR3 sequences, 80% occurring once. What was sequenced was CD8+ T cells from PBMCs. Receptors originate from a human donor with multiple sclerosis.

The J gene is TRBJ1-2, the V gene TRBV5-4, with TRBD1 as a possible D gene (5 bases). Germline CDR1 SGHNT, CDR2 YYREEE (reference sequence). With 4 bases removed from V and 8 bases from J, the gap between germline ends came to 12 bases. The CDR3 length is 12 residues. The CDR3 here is CASSERQRGYTF. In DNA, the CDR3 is TGTGCCAGCAGCGAGAGACAGAGGGGCTACACCTTC. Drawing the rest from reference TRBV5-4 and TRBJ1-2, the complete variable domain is ETGVTQSPTHLIKTRGQQVTLRCSSQSGHNTVSWYQQALGQGPQFIFQYYREEENGRGNFPPRFSGLQFPNYSSELNVNALELDDSALYLCASSERQRGYTFGSGTRLTVV.

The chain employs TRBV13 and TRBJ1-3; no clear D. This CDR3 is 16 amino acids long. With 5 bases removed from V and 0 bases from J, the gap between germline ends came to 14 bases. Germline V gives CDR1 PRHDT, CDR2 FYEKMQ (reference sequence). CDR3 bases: TGTGCCAGCAGCCCCCTCAAGAACCTCTCTGGAAACACCATATATTTT. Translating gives CASSPLKNLSGNTIYF.

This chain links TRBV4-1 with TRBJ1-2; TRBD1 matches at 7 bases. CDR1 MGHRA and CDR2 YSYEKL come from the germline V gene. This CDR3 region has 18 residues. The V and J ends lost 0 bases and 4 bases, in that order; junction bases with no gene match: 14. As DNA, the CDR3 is TGCGCCAGCAGCCAAGATGACAGGGAGATTATGGGTAGCTATGGCTACACCTTC. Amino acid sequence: CASSQDDREIMGSYGYTF.

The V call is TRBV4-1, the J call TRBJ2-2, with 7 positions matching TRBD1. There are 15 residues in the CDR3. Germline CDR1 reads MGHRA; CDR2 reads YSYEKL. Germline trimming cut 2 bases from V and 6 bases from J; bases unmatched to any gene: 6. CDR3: CASSQTNTGAGELFF. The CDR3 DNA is TGCGCCAGCAGCCAAACCAATACAGGGGCCGGGGAGCTGTTTTTT.

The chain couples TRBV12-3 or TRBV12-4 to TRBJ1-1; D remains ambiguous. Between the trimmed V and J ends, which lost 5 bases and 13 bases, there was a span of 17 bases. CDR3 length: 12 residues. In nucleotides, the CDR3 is TGTGCCAGCAGTCCATTAGAGCCTGCGGTTTTCTTT. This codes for CASSPLEPAVFF.

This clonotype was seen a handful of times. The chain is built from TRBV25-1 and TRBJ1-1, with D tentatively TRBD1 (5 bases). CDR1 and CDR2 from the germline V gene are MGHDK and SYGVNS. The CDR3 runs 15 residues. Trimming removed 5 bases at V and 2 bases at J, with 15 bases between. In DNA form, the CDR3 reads TGTGCCAGCAGTAATACCATGGGACCCAACACTGAAGCTTTCTTT. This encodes CASSNTMGPNTEAFF.

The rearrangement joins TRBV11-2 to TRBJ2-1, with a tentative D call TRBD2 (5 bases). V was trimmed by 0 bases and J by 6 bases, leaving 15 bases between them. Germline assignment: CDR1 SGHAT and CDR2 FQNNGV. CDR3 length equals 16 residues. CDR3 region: CASSLDWRVGLNEQFF. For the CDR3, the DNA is TGTGCCAGCAGCTTAGATTGGCGCGTTGGACTCAATGAGCAGTTCTTC.

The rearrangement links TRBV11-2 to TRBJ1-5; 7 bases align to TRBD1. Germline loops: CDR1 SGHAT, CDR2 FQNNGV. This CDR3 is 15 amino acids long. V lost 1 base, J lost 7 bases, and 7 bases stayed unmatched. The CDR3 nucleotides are TGTGCCAGCAGCTTAGGACAGGGCGTCCGACAGCCCCAGCATTTT. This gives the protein CASSLGQGVRQPQHF. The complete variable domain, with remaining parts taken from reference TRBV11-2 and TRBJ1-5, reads EAGVAQSPRYKIIEKRQSVAFWCNPISGHATLYWYQQILGQGPKLLIQFQNNGVVDDSQLPKDRFSAERLKGVDSTLKIQPAKLEDSAVYLCASSLGQGVRQPQHFGDGTRLSIL.

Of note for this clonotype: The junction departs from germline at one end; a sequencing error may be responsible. The CDR3 bases are TGTGCTAGCAGCATTAGCCCGGGCCAAGAGACCCAGTACTTC. Translation: CASSISPGQETQYF. The chain couples TRBV7-7 to TRBJ2-5; D ambiguous. The germline V gene has CDR1 SSHAT and CDR2 FNYEAQ (reference sequence). The CDR3 runs 14 residues.

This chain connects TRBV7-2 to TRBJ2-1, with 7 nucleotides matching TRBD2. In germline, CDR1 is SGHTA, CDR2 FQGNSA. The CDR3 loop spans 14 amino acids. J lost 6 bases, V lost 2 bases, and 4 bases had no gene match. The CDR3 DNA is TGTGCCAGCAGCTTAAGAGGCGGGGGCAATGAGCAGTTCTTC. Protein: CASSLRGGGNEQFF.

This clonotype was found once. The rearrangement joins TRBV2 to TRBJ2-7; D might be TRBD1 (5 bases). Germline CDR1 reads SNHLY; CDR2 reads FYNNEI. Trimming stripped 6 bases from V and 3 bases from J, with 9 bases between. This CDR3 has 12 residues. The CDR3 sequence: CASRTAHYEQYF. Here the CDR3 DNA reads TGTGCCAGCAGGACAGCTCACTACGAGCAGTACTTC.

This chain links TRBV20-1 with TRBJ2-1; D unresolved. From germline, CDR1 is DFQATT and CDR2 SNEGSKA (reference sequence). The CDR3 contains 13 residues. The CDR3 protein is CTGTAPNYNEQFF. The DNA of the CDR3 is TGCACTGGAACGGCACCGAATTACAATGAGCAGTTCTTC.

CDR3 amino acids: CASSPGVESYNEQFF. The DNA of the CDR3 is TGTGCCAGCAGTCCGGGAGTTGAGTCCTACAATGAGCAGTTCTTC. This rearrangement joins TRBV27 to TRBJ2-1; TRBD2 might be the D (6 bases). The CDR3 runs 15 residues. Deletions cut 5 bases from V and 1 base from J, with 12 bases between. In germline, CDR1 is MNHEY, CDR2 SMNVEV (reference sequence).

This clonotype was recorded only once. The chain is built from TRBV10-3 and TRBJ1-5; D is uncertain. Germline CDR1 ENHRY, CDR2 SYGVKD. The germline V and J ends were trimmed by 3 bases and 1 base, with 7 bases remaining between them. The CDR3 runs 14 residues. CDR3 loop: CAISEGRSNQPQHF. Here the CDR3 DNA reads TGTGCCATCAGTGAAGGTAGGAGCAATCAGCCCCAGCATTTT.

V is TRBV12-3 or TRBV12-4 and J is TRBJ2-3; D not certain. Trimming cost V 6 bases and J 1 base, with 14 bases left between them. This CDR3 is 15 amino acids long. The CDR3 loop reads CASRHPSGRTDTQYF. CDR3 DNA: TGTGCCAGCAGACATCCCTCAGGACGCACAGATACGCAGTATTTT.

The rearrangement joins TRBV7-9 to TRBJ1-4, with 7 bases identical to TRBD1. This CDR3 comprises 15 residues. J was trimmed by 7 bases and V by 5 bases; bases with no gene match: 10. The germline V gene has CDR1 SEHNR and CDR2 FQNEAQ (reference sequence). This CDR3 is CASSIAGGEREKLFF. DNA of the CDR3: TGTGCCAGCAGCATTGCAGGGGGGGAACGTGAAAAACTGTTTTTT.